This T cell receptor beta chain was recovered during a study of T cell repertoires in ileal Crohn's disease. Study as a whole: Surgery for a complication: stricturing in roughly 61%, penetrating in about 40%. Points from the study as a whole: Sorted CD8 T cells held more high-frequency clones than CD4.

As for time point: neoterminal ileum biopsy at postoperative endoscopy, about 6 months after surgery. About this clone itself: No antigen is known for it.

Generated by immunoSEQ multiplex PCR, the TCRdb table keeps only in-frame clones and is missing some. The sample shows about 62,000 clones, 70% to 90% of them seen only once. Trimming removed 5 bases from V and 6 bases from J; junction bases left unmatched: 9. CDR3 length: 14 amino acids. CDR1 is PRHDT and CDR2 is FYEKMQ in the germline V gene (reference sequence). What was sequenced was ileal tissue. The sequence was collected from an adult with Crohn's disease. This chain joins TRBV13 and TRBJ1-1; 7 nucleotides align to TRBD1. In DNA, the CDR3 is TGTGCCAGCAGCCCGAGGGGGCGAGGATCTGAAGCTTTCTTT. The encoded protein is CASSPRGRGSEAFF.